The TCR beta chain described here comes from a study of blood T cell repertoires in COVID-19. Study summary: The United States, Italy and Spain provided the acute and convalescent COVID-19 samples. T cells, B-cell-depleted T cells, or PBMCs provided the cDNA or gDNA that served as material.

The J segment lost 1 base and the V segment lost 4 bases, leaving 2 bases of the junction unmatched. The length of the CDR3 is 15 residues. Germline V gene lookup returns CDR1 MDHEN and CDR2 SYDVKM. In its sample, this clone was seen a few times. Produced via immunoSEQ multiplex PCR; TCRdb's table is partial and in-frame only. The table includes 50,000 to 65,000 clones, 80% to 90% detected once. This sequence joins TRBV28 and TRBJ1-5; TRBD1 matches 9 bases. Input material: peripheral blood. The receptor comes from a woman aged 55-75 years with acute or convalescent COVID-19. CDR3 sequence: CASSSTGGSNQPQHF. The CDR3 bases are TGTGCCAGCAGTTCCACAGGGGGCAGCAATCAGCCCCAGCATTTT.